The 32 T cell receptor beta chains below were found in one sample sequenced in a study of blood T cell repertoires in COVID-19. The repertoire was sequenced with immunoSEQ multiplex PCR; TCRdb's copy has only in-frame clones and lacks some. Found here are roughly 250,000 clones, approximately 83% of them singletons; the top ten hold less than 20%. Sequencing was performed on peripheral blood. These receptors were taken from a person between 65 and 79 years old with COVID-19, enrolled during active disease.

J is TRBJ1-3 and V is TRBV4-1; 7 bases fit TRBD1. This CDR3 is 15 amino acids long. Germline V CDR1 and CDR2: MGHRA, YSYEKL. The trim removed 0 bases at V and 2 bases at J, leaving 1 base unmatched. The CDR3 is CASSQEGTAGNTIYF. The DNA of the CDR3 is TGCGCCAGCAGCCAAGAAGGGACAGCTGGAAACACCATATATTTT.

The chain has TRBV19 and TRBJ1-1, with TRBD1 as a possible D gene (5 bases). V lost 8 bases and J 4 bases, leaving 14 bases between the germline ends. The CDR3 consists of 13 residues. Germline-derived CDR1 and CDR2 are LNHDA and SQIVND (reference sequence). CDR3: CASGAVLGTEAFF. CDR3 nucleotides: TGTGCCAGTGGGGCTGTCCTGGGCACTGAAGCTTTCTTT.

There are a few counts of this clone. V and J are TRBV7-9 and TRBJ1-1; 10 positions agree with TRBD1. CDR1 and CDR2 from the germline V gene are SEHNR and FQNEAQ (reference sequence). There are 15 residues in the CDR3. V dropped 5 bases and J dropped 3; count of bases not matched to a gene: 6. In DNA, the CDR3 is TGTGCCAGCAGCGTCCGACAGGGGGCGGACACTGAAGCTTTCTTT. This encodes CASSVRQGADTEAFF.

The V call is TRBV19, the J call TRBJ1-4, with D uncertain. Germline CDR1 and CDR2: LNHDA and SQIVND (reference sequence). The CDR3 extends over 14 amino acids. The V and J ends lost 3 bases and 4 bases respectively, with 9 bases between them. The CDR3 spells CASSISGNNEKLFF. CDR3 nucleotides: TGTGCCAGTAGTATCTCGGGAAATAATGAAAAACTGTTTTTT.

The chain joins TRBV27 to TRBJ1-2, with 8 bases that match TRBD1. The trim removed 4 bases at V and 0 bases at J, leaving 10 bases unmatched. Germline V CDR1 and CDR2: MNHEY, SMNVEV (reference sequence). The length of the CDR3 is 17 residues. In DNA, the CDR3 is TGTGCCAGCAGTTCGACGACGACAGGGGACCCTAACTATGGCTACACCTTC. It specifies CASSSTTTGDPNYGYTF.

At least ten counts were recorded for this clone. V gene TRBV7-2 combines with J gene TRBJ1-3; 8 bases are shared with TRBD1. The CDR3 is 14 residues long. V gave up 2 bases and J gave up 4 bases; unmatched junction bases: 1. Germline V lookup: CDR1 SGHTA, CDR2 FQGNSA. The CDR3 nucleotides are TGTGCCAGCAGCTTAAGACAGGGGGGAAACACCATATATTTT. Amino acid sequence: CASSLRQGGNTIYF.

The chain couples TRBV6-5 to TRBJ2-5; TRBD1 matches at 8 bases. Trimming cost V 9 bases and J 4 bases; bases outside gene matches: 13. The length of the CDR3 is 15 residues. Germline lookup yields CDR1 MNHEY and CDR2 SVGAGI. CDR3 residues: CASSPNRGLGETQYF. The CDR3 coding sequence is TGTGCCAGTAGTCCTAACAGGGGGTTGGGAGAGACCCAGTACTTC.

The sample holds one count of this clone. The chain uses TRBV7-3 and TRBJ2-3, with TRBD2 identical over 10 bases. Germline V gene lookup returns CDR1 SGHTA and CDR2 FQGTGA. CDR3 length: 15 residues. Losses at the gene ends were 1 base for V and 6 bases for J; bases not matched to a gene: 4. The CDR3 DNA reads TGTGCCAGCAGCTTAATGCTAGCGGGAGCTGATACGCAGTATTTT. Protein sequence: CASSLMLAGADTQYF.

V gene TRBV23-1 combines with J gene TRBJ1-6; no definite D call. TRBV23-1 is filed as an ORF, its function uncertain. With 2 bases removed from V and 10 bases from J, the gap between germline ends came to 12 bases. The CDR3 runs 14 residues. This CDR3 reads CASSQILKTSPLHF. The CDR3 region has the DNA TGCGCCAGCAGTCAAATCCTTAAAACATCACCCCTCCACTTT.

V gene TRBV20-1 combines with J gene TRBJ1-5; D might be TRBD1 (6 bases). Germline V gene data show CDR1 as DFQATT and CDR2 as SNEGSKA (reference sequence). CDR3 length equals 14 residues. V was trimmed by 3 bases and J by 1 base, leaving 10 bases between them. The DNA of the CDR3 is TGCAGTGCTAGTGAACAGGGAAGCAATCAGCCCCAGCATTTT. It codes for CSASEQGSNQPQHF.

This chain uses TRBV7-9 with TRBJ1-1; D call uncertain. The V and J ends lost 1 base and 3 bases respectively, with 6 bases between them. The CDR3 is 13 amino acids. The germline V gene has CDR1 SEHNR and CDR2 FQNEAQ (reference sequence). DNA of the CDR3: TGTGCCAGCAGCTTAGGAGTCGACACTGAAGCTTTCTTT. It codes for CASSLGVDTEAFF.

V and J are TRBV2 and TRBJ2-3; TRBD2 aligns across 11 bases. J was trimmed by 7 bases and V by 0 bases; bases with no gene match: 6. Germline V gene data show CDR1 as SNHLY and CDR2 as FYNNEI. The CDR3 is made up of 16 amino acids. The CDR3 reads CASSEAGASGRYTQYF. CDR3 DNA: TGTGCCAGCAGTGAAGCTGGGGCTAGCGGGAGGTATACGCAGTATTTT.

This clone was seen a single time. The chain carries TRBV28 and TRBJ1-3; D gene ambiguous. CDR3 length equals 15 residues. The ends were cut back, 6 bases at V and 4 bases at J, with 16 bases in the middle. Germline CDR1 and CDR2: MDHEN and SYDVKM. The CDR3 reads CASSPSREVGNTIYF. In DNA, the CDR3 is TGTGCCAGCAGCCCTTCACGGGAAGTGGGAAACACCATATATTTT.

The sample holds a few counts of this clone. The rearrangement joins TRBV27 to TRBJ2-7; 7 bases map to TRBD2. V gave up 7 bases and J gave up 3 bases; unmatched junction bases: 15. Germline CDR1 MNHEY, CDR2 SMNVEV (reference sequence). The CDR3 totals 16 residues. DNA for the CDR3: TGTGCCAGCACCCCCGGTCTTGGGGAGGGCCTCTACGAGCAGTACTTC. Amino acids: CASTPGLGEGLYEQYF.

This sequence joins TRBV5-1 and TRBJ1-2, with D maybe TRBD1 (6 bases). Germline-derived CDR1 and CDR2 are SGHRS and YFSETQ. The CDR3 totals 16 residues. Trimming removed 4 bases from V and 5 bases from J, with 21 bases in between. The chain's CDR3 is CASSLGQQRLGYGYTF. DNA for the CDR3: TGCGCCAGCAGCCTAGGACAGCAGAGGCTAGGATATGGCTACACCTTC.

This clone was counted only a few times. J is TRBJ1-3 and V is TRBV16; TRBD1 is a possible D gene (5 bases). There are 19 residues in the CDR3. The ends were cut back, 1 base at V and 4 bases at J, with 23 bases in the middle. CDR1 KGHSY and CDR2 FQNENV come from the germline V gene. CDR3 in amino acids: CASSQFLRRRAQSGNTIYF. DNA of the CDR3: TGTGCCAGCAGCCAATTTTTGCGGCGCAGGGCCCAGAGCGGAAACACCATATATTTT.

The chain combines TRBV9 with TRBJ2-7, with D maybe TRBD1 (6 bases). This CDR3 has 12 residues. V lost 4 bases, J lost 6 bases, and 11 bases lay in between. In germline, CDR1 is SGDLS, CDR2 YYNGEE. The CDR3 sequence: CASSSPGAEQYF. For the CDR3, the DNA is TGTGCCAGCAGCTCACCAGGGGCCGAGCAGTACTTC.

V usage is TRBV2 and J usage is TRBJ1-4, with a tentative D call TRBD1 (6 bases). Per germline, CDR1 SNHLY and CDR2 FYNNEI. V shed 6 bases and J shed 12 bases, with 14 bases lying between them. The CDR3 is 12 residues long. CDR3 coding DNA: TGTGCCAGCAGAACCGATGACAGGCAACTGTTTTTT. Translation: CASRTDDRQLFF.

The chain couples TRBV29-1 to TRBJ2-7; D not certain. With 1 base removed from V and 0 bases from J, the gap between germline ends came to 4 bases. From germline, CDR1 is SQVTM and CDR2 ANQGSEA. The CDR3 runs 12 residues. DNA of the CDR3: TGCAGCGTTGAAGCAGGCTCCTACGAGCAGTACTTC. Its translation is CSVEAGSYEQYF.

This chain links TRBV4-2 with TRBJ2-3; 8 bases line up with TRBD2. The CDR3 is 16 residues long. The V gene's germline CDR1 is LGHNA and CDR2 YNFKEQ. With 1 base clipped from V and 0 bases from J, the junction kept 3 bases outside the gene matches. The CDR3 nucleotides read TGTGCCAGCAGCCAAGTCGGGGGGGACAGCACAGATACGCAGTATTTT. Protein sequence: CASSQVGGDSTDTQYF.

Worth noting for this clone: Other DNA sequences within the sample encode an identical CDR3. V usage is TRBV18 and J usage is TRBJ2-1; 14 bases match TRBD2. Germline trimming cut 6 bases from V and 6 bases from J; bases unmatched to any gene: 4. The V gene's germline CDR1 is KGHSH and CDR2 LQKENI. This CDR3 has 15 amino acids. The CDR3 loop is CASSPGLAGVNEQFF. CDR3 nucleotide sequence: TGTGCCAGCTCGCCGGGACTAGCGGGAGTCAATGAGCAGTTCTTC.

The chain links TRBV11-3 to TRBJ2-2; no clear D. The CDR3 runs to 14 residues. Germline V gives CDR1 SGHNT, CDR2 YENEEA. Between the trimmed V and J ends, which lost 5 bases and 5 bases, there was a span of 12 bases. The CDR3 DNA sequence: TGTGCCAGCAGCCCCCTCGCAGGAACCGGGGAGCTGTTTTTT. It codes for CASSPLAGTGELFF.

The chain combines TRBV19 with TRBJ2-3; D remains unclear. Germline values: CDR1 LNHDA, CDR2 SQIVND (reference sequence). The germline V and J ends were trimmed by 3 bases and 3 bases, with 4 bases remaining between them. The CDR3 runs to 12 residues. CDR3 loop: CASSMETDTQYF. The CDR3 DNA reads TGTGCCAGTAGTATGGAGACAGATACGCAGTATTTT.

The V and J genes are TRBV2 and TRBJ2-7; 7 bases are a match to TRBD2. Germline V lookup: CDR1 SNHLY, CDR2 FYNNEI. V lost 4 bases and J lost 4; bases outside the gene matches: 1. The CDR3 totals 12 residues. The CDR3 region has the DNA TGTGCCAGCAGTGCTAGCGGTTACGAGCAGTACTTC. Amino acids: CASSASGYEQYF.

The chain uses TRBV4-3 and TRBJ2-7; 7 bases are a match to TRBD1. Germline V gene lookup returns CDR1 LGHNA and CDR2 YSLEER. Trimming took 2 bases from V and 7 from J; bases not matched to a gene: 17. This CDR3 comprises 17 residues. The CDR3 DNA reads as TGCGCCAGCAGCCAAACCTGGTCCGGGACAGCCGTTCGGGAGCAGTACTTC. Protein: CASSQTWSGTAVREQYF.

Here the CDR3 DNA reads TGTGCCAGCAGCTTACTTCGGTACGAGCAGTACTTC. This codes for CASSLLRYEQYF. The chain combines TRBV11-2 with TRBJ2-7, with D unresolved. The germline gives CDR1 SGHAT, CDR2 FQNNGV. The CDR3 contains 12 residues. V was trimmed by 2 bases and J by 4 bases, leaving 6 bases between them.

This chain links TRBV6-5 with TRBJ2-1, with TRBD1 as a possible D gene (6 bases). CDR3 length: 15 residues. Germline CDR1 MNHEY, CDR2 SVGAGI. The V end lost 6 bases, the J end lost 6 bases, and 18 bases lay between the germline ends. CDR3 sequence (DNA): TGTGCCAGCAGCCCAAGAGCAGGGGTCGTCAATGAGCAGTTCTTC. Its translation is CASSPRAGVVNEQFF.

The chain links TRBV5-5 to TRBJ1-3, with a tentative D call TRBD1 (6 bases). Germline lookup yields CDR1 SGHKS and CDR2 YYEKEE (reference sequence). The CDR3 extends over 16 amino acids. V was trimmed by 0 bases and J by 5 bases, leaving 15 bases between them. The CDR3: CASSLANKGDRNTIYF. CDR3 DNA: TGTGCCAGCAGCTTGGCAAACAAGGGGGATAGAAACACCATATATTTT.

This chain joins TRBV28 and TRBJ2-7; 10 bases are shared with TRBD1. Germline V gene lookup returns CDR1 MDHEN and CDR2 SYDVKM. V trimming: 7 bases; J trimming: 7 bases; junction bases outside the gene matches: 13. The CDR3 is 15 amino acids. CDR3 sequence reads: CASTLAGTGAGEQYF. DNA for the CDR3: TGTGCCAGCACCTTGGCCGGGACAGGGGCGGGGGAGCAGTACTTC.

This clone was detected only once. The chain carries TRBV11-1 and TRBJ2-5; possibly TRBD2 for D (6 bases). CDR3 length: 16 residues. Germline CDR1 and CDR2: SGHAT and FQDESV (reference sequence). V was shortened by 0 bases and J by 4 bases, with 15 bases between the two germline ends. CDR3 nucleotide sequence: TGTGCCAGCAGCTTAGCGCTTTTGGGGGGTCGAGAGACCCAGTACTTC. Encoded protein: CASSLALLGGRETQYF.

The V and J genes are TRBV28 and TRBJ2-1; 7 positions agree with TRBD2. V lost 5 bases, J lost 1 base, and 8 bases stayed unmatched. The CDR3 extends over 16 amino acids. Germline V CDR1 and CDR2: MDHEN, SYDVKM. The CDR3 is CASSPPRLASYNEQFF. CDR3 DNA sequence: TGTGCCAGCAGTCCCCCCAGACTAGCTTCCTACAATGAGCAGTTCTTC.

The V gene is TRBV27, the J gene TRBJ1-1; 8 bases are a match to TRBD1. Germline V gene sequence: CDR1 MNHEY, CDR2 SMNVEV (reference sequence). J lost 12 bases, V lost 3 bases, and 9 bases had no gene match. The CDR3 has 13 amino acids. This CDR3 reads CASSLGGDRWTFF. CDR3 DNA sequence: TGTGCCAGCAGTTTGGGTGGGGACAGGTGGACTTTCTTT.